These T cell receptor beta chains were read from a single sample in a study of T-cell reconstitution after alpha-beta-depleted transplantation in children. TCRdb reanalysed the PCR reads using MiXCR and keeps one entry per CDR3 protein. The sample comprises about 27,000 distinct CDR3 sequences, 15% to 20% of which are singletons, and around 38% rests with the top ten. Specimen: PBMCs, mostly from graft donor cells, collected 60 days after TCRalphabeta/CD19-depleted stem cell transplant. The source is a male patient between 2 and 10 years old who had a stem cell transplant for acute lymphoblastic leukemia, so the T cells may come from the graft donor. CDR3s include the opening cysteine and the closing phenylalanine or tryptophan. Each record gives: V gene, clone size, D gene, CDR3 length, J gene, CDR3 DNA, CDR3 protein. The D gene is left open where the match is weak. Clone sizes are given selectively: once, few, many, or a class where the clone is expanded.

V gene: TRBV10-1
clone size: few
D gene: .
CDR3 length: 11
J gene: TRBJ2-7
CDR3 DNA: TGCGCCAGCAGTACCGGACAAGCGCAGTACTTC
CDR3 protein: CASSTGQAQYF

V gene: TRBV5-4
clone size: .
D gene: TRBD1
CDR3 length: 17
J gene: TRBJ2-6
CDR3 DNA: TGTGCCAGCAGCCCGGGACAGGGGTTGTCCGGGGCCAACGTCCTGACTTTC
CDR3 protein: CASSPGQGLSGANVLTF

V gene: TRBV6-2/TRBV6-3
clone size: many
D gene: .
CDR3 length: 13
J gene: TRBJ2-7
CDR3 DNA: TGTGCCAGCAGTACACCCGCGACGGGCGAGCAGTACTTC
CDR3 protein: CASSTPATGEQYF

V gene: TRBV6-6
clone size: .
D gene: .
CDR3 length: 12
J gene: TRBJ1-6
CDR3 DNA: TGTGCCAGCAACATTATTAATTCACCCCTCCACTTT
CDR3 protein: CASNIINSPLHF

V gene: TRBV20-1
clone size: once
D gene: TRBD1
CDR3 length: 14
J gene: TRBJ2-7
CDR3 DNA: TGCAGTGCCCACTCTGAGGACAGGAGTTACGAGCAGTACTTC
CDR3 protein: CSAHSEDRSYEQYF

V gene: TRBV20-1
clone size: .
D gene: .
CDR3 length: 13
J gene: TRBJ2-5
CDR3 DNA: TGCAGTGCTAGAGATCCTGACAGAGAGACCCAGTACTTC
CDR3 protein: CSARDPDRETQYF

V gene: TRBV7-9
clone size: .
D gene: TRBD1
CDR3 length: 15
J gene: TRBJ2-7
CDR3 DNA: TGTGCCAGCAGCTTAGCCCGGGACAGCTCCTACGAGCAGTACTTC
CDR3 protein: CASSLARDSSYEQYF

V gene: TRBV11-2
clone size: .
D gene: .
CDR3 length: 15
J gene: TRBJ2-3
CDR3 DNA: TGTGCCAGCAGCTTATCCCTGCGGGGCACAGATACGCAGTATTTT
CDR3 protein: CASSLSLRGTDTQYF

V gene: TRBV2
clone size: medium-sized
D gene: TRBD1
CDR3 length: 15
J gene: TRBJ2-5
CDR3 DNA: TGTGCCAGCAACCGGGACAGGGGACCTCAAGAGACCCAGTACTTC
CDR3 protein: CASNRDRGPQETQYF

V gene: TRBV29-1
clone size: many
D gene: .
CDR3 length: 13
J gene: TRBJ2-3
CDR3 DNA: TGCAGCGTCAAAATCGCCGGAAGGGATACGCAGTATTTT
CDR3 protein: CSVKIAGRDTQYF

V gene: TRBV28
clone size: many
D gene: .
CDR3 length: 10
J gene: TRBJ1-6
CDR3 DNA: TGTGCCAGCAGCCAACCCCCCCTCCACTTT
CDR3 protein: CASSQPPLHF

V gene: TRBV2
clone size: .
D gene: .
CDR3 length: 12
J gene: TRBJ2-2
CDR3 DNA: TGTGCCATCCTACAGGGCACCGGGGAGCTGTTTTTT
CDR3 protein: CAILQGTGELFF

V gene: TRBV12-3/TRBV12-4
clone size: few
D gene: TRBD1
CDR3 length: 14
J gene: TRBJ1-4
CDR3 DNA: TGTGCCAGCACCAGGGGGGGAACTAATGAAAAACTGTTTTTT
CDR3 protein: CASTRGGTNEKLFF

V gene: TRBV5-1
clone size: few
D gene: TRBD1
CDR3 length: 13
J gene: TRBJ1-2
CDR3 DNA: TGCGCCAGCAGCTCCGGACAGGGAGATGGCTACACCTTC
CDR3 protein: CASSSGQGDGYTF

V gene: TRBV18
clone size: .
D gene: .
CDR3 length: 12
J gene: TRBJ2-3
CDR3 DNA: TGTGCCAGCTCACTCCCCACAGATACGCAGTATTTT
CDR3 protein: CASSLPTDTQYF

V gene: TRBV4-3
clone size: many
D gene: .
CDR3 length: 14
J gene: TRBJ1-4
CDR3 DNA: TGCGCCAGCAGCCAAGATGGGGTGGGGGAAAAACTGTTTTTT
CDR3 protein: CASSQDGVGEKLFF

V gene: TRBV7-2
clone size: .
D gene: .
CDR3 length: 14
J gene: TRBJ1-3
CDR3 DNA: TGTGCCAGCAGCTTAGGGGGCTCTGGAAACACCATATATTTT
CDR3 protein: CASSLGGSGNTIYF

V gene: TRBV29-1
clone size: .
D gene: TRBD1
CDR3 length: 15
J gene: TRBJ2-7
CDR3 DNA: TGCAGCGTTGAACTACCGGGACAGGGGGTCTACGAGCAGTACTTC
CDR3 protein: CSVELPGQGVYEQYF

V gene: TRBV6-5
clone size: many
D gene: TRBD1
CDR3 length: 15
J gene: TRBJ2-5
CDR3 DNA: TGTGCCAGCAGTTATTCCACAGGGGTTTCGGAGACCCAGTACTTC
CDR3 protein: CASSYSTGVSETQYF

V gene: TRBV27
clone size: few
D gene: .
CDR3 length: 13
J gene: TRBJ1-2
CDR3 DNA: TGTGCCAGCAGTTTACGAGATAACTATGGCTACACCTTC
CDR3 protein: CASSLRDNYGYTF

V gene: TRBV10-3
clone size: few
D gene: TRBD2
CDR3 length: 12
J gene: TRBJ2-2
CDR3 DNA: TGTGCCACTGGGACTAGAGCCGGGGAGCTGTTTTTT
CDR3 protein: CATGTRAGELFF

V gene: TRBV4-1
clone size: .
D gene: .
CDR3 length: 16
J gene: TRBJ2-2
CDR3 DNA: TGCGCCAGCAGCCAATGGGAGGCGCCGGACTCCCGGGAGCTGTTTTTT
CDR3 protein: CASSQWEAPDSRELFF

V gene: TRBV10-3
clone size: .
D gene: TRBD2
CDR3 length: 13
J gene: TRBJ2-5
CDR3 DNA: TGTGCCGCTCGGGGGGAGTCCCAAGAGACCCAGTACTTC
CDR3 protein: CAARGESQETQYF

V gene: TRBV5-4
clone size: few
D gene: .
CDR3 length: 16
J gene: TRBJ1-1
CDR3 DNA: TGTGCCAGCAGCTTGGATTTCGGGGGCGCGGATACTGAAGCTTTCTTT
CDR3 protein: CASSLDFGGADTEAFF

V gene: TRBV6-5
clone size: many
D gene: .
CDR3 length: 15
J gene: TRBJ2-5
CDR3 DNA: TGTGCCAGCAGTTACTCGACTCTAGGCCAAGAGACCCAGTACTTC
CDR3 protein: CASSYSTLGQETQYF

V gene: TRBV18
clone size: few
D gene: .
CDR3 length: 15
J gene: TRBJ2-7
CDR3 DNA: TGTGCCAGCTCACCACCTTACGGGAACCCCTACGAGCAGTACTTC
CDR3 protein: CASSPPYGNPYEQYF

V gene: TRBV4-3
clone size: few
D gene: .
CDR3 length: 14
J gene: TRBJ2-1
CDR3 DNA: TGCGCCAGCAGCCAGATGGGTTCCTACAATGAGCAGTTCTTC
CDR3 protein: CASSQMGSYNEQFF

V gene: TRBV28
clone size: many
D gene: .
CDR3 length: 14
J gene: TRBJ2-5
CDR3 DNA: TGTGCCAGCAGTTTAGGGGACGGCCAAGAGACCCAGTACTTC
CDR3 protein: CASSLGDGQETQYF

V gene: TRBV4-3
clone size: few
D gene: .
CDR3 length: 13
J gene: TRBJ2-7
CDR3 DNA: TGCGCCAGCAGCCAAGATAGCACCTACGAGCAGTACTTC
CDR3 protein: CASSQDSTYEQYF

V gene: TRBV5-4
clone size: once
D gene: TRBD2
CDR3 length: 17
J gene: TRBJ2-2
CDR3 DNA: TGTGCCAGCAGCTTCGGGAGCGGGGGCGCGAACACCGGGGAGCTGTTTTTT
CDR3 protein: CASSFGSGGANTGELFF

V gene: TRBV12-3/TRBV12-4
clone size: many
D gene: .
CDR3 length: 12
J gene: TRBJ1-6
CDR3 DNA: TGTGCCTCCCGGCACCGCAATTCACCCCTCCACTTT
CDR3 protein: CASRHRNSPLHF

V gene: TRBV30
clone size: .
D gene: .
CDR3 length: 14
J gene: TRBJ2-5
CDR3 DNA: TGTGCCTGGAGTGCTCAGGACGGGGGTGAGACCCAGTACTTC
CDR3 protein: CAWSAQDGGETQYF

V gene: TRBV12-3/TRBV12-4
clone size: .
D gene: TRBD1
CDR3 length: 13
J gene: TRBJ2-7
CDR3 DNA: TGTGCCAGCAGTCTCGACAGGGCCCTATCCGAGTACTTC
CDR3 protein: CASSLDRALSEYF

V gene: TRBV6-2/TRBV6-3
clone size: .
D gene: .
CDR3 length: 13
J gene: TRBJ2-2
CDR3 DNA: TGTGCCAGCAGTTCACAATACGCCGGGGAGCTGTTTTTT
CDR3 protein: CASSSQYAGELFF

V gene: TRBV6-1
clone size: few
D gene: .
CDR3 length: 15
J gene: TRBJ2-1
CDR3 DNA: TGTGCCAGCAGACCCAGACCCCCAGAGAGGAATGAGCAGTTCTTC
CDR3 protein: CASRPRPPERNEQFF

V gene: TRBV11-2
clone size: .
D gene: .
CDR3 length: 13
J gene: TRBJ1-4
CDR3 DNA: TGTGCCAGCAGCTTAGGGCAGAATGAAAAACTGTTTTTT
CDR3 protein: CASSLGQNEKLFF

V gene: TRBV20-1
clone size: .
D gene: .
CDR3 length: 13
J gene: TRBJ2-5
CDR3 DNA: TGCAGTGCTAGCGGCCGGCCGCGGGAGACCCAGTACTTC
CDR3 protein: CSASGRPRETQYF

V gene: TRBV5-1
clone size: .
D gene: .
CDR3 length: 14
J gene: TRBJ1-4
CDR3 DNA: TGCGCCAGCCAATATTTGCCGACTAATGAAAAACTGTTTTTT
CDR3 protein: CASQYLPTNEKLFF

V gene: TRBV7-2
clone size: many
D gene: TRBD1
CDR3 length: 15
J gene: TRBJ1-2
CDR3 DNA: TGTGCCAGCAGCTTAGTGGACAGGGGAGACTATGGCTACACCTTC
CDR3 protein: CASSLVDRGDYGYTF

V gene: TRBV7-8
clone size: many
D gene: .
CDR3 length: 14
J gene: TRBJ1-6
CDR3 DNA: TGTGCCAGCAGCTTAATCCGAGAAACGGGGCCCCTCCACTTT
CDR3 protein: CASSLIRETGPLHF